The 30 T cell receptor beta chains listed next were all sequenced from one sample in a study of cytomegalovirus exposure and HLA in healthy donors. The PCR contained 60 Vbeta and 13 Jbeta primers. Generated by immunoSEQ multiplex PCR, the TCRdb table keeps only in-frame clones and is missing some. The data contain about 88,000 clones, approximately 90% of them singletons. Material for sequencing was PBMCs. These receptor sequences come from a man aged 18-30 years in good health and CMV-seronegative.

This CDR3 reads CASSLGQGYGYTF. The CDR3 region has the DNA TGTGCCAGCAGCTTAGGGCAGGGCTATGGCTACACCTTC. V is TRBV7-9 and J is TRBJ1-2, with D maybe TRBD1 (5 bases). Trimming left V 1 base short and J 4 bases short, with 7 bases between. This CDR3 is built from 13 residues. Germline CDR1 reads SEHNR; CDR2 reads FQNEAQ (reference sequence).

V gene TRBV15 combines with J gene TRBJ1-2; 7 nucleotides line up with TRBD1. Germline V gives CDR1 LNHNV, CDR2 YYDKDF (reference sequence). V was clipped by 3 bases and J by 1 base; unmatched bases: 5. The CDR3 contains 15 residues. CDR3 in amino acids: CATSSWDRLNYGYTF. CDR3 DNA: TGTGCCACCAGCAGTTGGGACAGACTTAACTATGGCTACACCTTC.

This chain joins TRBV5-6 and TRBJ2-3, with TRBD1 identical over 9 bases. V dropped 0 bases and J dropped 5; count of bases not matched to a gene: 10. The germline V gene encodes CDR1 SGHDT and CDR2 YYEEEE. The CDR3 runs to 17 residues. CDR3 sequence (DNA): TGTGCCAGCAGCTTGGTAGTGGGACAGGGTAGGATAGATACGCAGTATTTT. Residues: CASSLVVGQGRIDTQYF.

Here the CDR3 DNA reads TGTGCCAGCAGTGTCGCCTGGACAGGGACAGATACGCAGTATTTT. It translates to CASSVAWTGTDTQYF. V gene TRBV28 combines with J gene TRBJ2-3; 8 bases match TRBD1. In germline, CDR1 is MDHEN, CDR2 SYDVKM. V gave up 5 bases and J gave up 3 bases; unmatched junction bases: 7. The CDR3 contains 15 residues.

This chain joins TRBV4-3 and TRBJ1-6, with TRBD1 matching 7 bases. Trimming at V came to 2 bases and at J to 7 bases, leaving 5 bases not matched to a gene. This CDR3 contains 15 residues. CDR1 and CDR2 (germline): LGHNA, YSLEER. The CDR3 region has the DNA TGCGCCAGCAGCCAAACGGGGACAGAGAATTCACCCCTCCACTTT. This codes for CASSQTGTENSPLHF.

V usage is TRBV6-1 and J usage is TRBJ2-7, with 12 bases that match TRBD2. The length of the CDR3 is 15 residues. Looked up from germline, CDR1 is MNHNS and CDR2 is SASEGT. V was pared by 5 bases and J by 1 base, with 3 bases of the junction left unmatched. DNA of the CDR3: TGTGCCAGCAGTCGAGGGACTAGCGGGTCCTACGAGCAGTACTTC. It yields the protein CASSRGTSGSYEQYF.

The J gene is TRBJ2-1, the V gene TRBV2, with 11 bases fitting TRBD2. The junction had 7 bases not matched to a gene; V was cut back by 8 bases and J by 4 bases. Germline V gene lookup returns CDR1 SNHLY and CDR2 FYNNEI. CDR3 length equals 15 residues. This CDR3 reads CASGGLAVSYNEQFF. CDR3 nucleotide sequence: TGTGCCAGCGGGGGACTAGCGGTCTCTTACAATGAGCAGTTCTTC.

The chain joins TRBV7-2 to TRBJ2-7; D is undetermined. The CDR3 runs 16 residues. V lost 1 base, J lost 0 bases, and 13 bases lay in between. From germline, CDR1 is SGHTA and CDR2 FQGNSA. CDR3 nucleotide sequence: TGTGCCAGCAGCTTAGTGGAAGAGCCGGGCTCCTACGAGCAGTACTTC. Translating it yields CASSLVEEPGSYEQYF.

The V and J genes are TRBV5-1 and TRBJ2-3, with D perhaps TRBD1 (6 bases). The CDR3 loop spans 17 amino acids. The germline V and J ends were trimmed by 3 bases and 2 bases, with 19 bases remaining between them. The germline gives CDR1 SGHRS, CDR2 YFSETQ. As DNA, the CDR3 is TGCGCCAGCAGCTGGGGGCGAGGCAACCGAATCACAGATACGCAGTATTTT. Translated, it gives CASSWGRGNRITDTQYF.

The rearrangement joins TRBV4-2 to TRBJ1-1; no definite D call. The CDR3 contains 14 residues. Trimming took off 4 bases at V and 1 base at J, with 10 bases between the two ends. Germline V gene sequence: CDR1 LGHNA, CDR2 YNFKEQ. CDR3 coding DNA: TGTGCCAGCAGCCCCGGTCTGAGGAACACTGAAGCTTTCTTT. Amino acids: CASSPGLRNTEAFF.

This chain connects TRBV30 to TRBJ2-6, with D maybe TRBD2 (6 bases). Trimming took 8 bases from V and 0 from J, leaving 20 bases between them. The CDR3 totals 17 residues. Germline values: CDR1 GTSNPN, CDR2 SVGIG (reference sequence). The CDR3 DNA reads TGTGCCCGCGCTAACAGGTCGGGGGTCTCTGGGGCCAACGTCCTGACTTTC. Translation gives CARANRSGVSGANVLTF. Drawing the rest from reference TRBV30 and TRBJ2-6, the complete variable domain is SQTIHQWPATLVQPVGSPLSLECTVEGTSNPNLYWYRQAAGRGLQLLFYSVGIGQISSEVPQNLSASRPQDRQFILSSKKLLLSDSGFYLCARANRSGVSGANVLTFGAGSRLTVL.

DNA for the CDR3: TGTGCCAGCAGCTCCCGGGACTACGAGCAGTACTTC. Protein sequence: CASSSRDYEQYF. V usage is TRBV7-2 and J usage is TRBJ2-7; possibly TRBD2 for D (5 bases). V was cut by 4 bases and J by 3 bases, with 7 bases left in between. CDR3 length equals 12 residues. Germline V gives CDR1 SGHTA, CDR2 FQGNSA.

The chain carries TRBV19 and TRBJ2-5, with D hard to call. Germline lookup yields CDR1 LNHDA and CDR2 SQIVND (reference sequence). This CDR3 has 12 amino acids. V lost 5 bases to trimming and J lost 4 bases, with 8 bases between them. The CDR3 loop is CASSLRGETQYF. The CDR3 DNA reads TGTGCCAGTAGTCTCAGAGGAGAGACCCAGTACTTC.

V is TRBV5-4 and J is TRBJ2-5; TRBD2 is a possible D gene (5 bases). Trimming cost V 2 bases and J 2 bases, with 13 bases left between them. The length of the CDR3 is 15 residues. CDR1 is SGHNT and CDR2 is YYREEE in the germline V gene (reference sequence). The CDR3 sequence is CASSLFAGLQETQYF. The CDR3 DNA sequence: TGTGCCAGCAGCTTATTTGCGGGCTTACAAGAGACCCAGTACTTC.

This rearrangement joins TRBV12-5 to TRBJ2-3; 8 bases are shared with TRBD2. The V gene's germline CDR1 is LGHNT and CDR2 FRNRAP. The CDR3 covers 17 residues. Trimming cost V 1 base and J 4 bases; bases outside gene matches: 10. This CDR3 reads CASGLDPAGESPDTQYF. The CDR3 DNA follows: TGTGCTAGTGGTTTGGACCCAGCGGGAGAATCCCCAGATACGCAGTATTTT.

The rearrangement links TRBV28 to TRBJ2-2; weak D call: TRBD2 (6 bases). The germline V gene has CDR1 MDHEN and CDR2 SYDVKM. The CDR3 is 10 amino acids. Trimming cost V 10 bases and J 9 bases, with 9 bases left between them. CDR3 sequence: CAIGGWELFF. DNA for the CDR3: TGTGCCATCGGGGGATGGGAGCTGTTTTTT.

CDR3 nucleotides: TGTGCCAGCAGTTCCTCGGCCGCAGGGGGCCTAAACACCATATATTTT. It specifies CASSSSAAGGLNTIYF. The chain combines TRBV28 with TRBJ1-3, with 8 bases matching TRBD1. Germline V lookup: CDR1 MDHEN, CDR2 SYDVKM. The length of the CDR3 is 16 residues. V was pared by 4 bases and J by 6 bases, with 11 bases of the junction left unmatched.

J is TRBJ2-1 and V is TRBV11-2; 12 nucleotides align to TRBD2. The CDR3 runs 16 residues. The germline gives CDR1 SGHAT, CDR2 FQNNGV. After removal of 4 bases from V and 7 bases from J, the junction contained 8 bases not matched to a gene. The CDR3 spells CASSSSLAGGPNEQFF. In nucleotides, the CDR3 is TGTGCCAGCAGCTCGTCCCTAGCGGGAGGGCCGAATGAGCAGTTCTTC.

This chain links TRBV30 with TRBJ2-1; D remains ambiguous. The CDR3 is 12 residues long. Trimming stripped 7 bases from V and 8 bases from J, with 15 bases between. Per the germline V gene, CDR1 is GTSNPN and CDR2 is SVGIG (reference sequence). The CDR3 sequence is CAYNRGTDEQFF. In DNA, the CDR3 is TGTGCCTACAACCGAGGAACGGATGAGCAGTTCTTC.

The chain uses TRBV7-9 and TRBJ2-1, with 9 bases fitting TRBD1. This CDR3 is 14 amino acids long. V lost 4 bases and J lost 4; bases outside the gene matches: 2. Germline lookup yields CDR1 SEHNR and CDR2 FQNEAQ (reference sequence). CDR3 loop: CASSWGQGYNEQFF. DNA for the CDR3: TGTGCCAGCAGCTGGGGACAGGGATACAATGAGCAGTTCTTC.

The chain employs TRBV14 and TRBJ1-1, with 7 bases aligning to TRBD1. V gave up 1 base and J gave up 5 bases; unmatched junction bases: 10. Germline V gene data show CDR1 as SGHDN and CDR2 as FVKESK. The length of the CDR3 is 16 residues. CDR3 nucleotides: TGTGCCAGCAGCCAAGTGAGTAACAGGGGAAGGACTGAAGCTTTCTTT. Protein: CASSQVSNRGRTEAFF.

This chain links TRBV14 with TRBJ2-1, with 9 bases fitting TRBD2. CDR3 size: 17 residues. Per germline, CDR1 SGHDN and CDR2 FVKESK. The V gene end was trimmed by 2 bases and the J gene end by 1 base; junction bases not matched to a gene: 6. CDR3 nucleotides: TGTGCCAGCAGCCAACTAGCGGGATCACGGTCCTACAATGAGCAGTTCTTC. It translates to CASSQLAGSRSYNEQFF. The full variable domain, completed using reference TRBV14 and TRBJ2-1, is EAGVTQFPSHSVIEKGQTVTLRCDPISGHDNLYWYRRVMGKEIKFLLHFVKESKQDESGMPNNRFLAERTGGTYSTLKVQPAELEDSGVYFCASSQLAGSRSYNEQFFGPGTRLTVL.

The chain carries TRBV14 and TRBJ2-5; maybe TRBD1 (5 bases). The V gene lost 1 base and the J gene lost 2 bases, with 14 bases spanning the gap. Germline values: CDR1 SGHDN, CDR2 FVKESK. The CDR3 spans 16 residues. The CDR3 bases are TGTGCCAGCAGCCAAGGGGTTGGCAGGGTTCAAGAGACCCAGTACTTC. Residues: CASSQGVGRVQETQYF.

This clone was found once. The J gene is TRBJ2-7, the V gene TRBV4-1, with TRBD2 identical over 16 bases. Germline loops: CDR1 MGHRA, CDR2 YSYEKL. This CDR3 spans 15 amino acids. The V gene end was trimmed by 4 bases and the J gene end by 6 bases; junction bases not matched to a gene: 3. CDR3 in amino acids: CASSRGLAGGFEQYF. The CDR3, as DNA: TGCGCCAGCAGCCGGGGACTAGCGGGAGGGTTCGAGCAGTACTTC.

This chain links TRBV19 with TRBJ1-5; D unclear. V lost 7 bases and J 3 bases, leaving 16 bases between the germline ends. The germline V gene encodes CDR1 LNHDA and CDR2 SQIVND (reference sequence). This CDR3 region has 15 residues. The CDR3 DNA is TGTGCCAGTACCCCAGTGTGGAGGGCCAATCAGCCCCAGCATTTT. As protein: CASTPVWRANQPQHF.

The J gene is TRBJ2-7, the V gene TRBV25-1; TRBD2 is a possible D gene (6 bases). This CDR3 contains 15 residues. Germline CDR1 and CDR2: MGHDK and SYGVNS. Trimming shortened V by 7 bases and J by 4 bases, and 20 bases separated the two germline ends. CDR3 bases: TGTGCCAGCACCGACCCCACGGGAGTAGCGTACGAGCAGTACTTC. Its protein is CASTDPTGVAYEQYF.

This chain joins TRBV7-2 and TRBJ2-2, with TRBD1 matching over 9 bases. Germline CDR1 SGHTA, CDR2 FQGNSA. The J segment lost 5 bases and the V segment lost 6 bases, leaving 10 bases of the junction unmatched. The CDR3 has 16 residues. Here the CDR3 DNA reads TGTGCCAGCAGTCACGGACAGGGGACTTTAACCGGGGAGCTGTTTTTT. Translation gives CASSHGQGTLTGELFF.

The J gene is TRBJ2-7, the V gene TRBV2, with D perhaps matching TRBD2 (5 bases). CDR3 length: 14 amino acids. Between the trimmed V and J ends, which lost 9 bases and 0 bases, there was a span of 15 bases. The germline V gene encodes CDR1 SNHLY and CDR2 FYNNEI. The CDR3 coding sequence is TGTGCCAGTAGAAGGGAGTACCTCTCCTACGAGCAGTACTTC. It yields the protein CASRREYLSYEQYF.

The CDR3 sequence is CASSPYTDTQYF. The CDR3 DNA is TGTGCCAGCAGTCCCTACACAGATACGCAGTATTTT. The chain carries TRBV7-9 and TRBJ2-3; D uncertain. Germline-derived CDR1 and CDR2 are SEHNR and FQNEAQ (reference sequence). With 6 bases removed from V and 2 bases from J, the gap between germline ends came to 6 bases. The CDR3 sequence is 12 residues long.

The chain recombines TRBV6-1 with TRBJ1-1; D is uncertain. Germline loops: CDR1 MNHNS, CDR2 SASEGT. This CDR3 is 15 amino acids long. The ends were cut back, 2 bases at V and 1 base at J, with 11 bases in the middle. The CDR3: CASSESGPANTEAFF. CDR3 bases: TGTGCCAGCAGTGAAAGTGGGCCTGCGAACACTGAAGCTTTCTTT.